This TCR beta chain was recovered during a study of T-cell memory formation after mild COVID-19. Study-wide findings and caveats: Several responding clones turned up in pre-infection memory, indicating that cross-reactive memory may have taken part. There was a balanced CD4/CD8 profile in clones contracting day 15 to 85, and later expanders leaned CD4+.

From the 5' RACE reads, TCRdb called clonotypes with MiXCR, one entry per CDR3 protein. The table shows around 130,000 distinct CDR3 sequences, with 11% to 15% occurring only once. Worth noting for this clonotype: Its antigen is undetermined.

Source material: PBMCs or a T cell subset sorted from them (not recorded which). This TCR was recovered from an adult woman who had mild COVID-19 (a few samples of this study predate the infection). Cell type and time point are not known.

The CDR3 loop is CASSMYTGSSQPQHF. As DNA, the CDR3 is TGTGCCAGTAGTATGTACACAGGGAGCTCCCAGCCCCAGCATTTT. The chain joins TRBV19 to TRBJ1-5; D might be TRBD1 (6 bases). V gave up 3 bases and J gave up 7 bases, with 16 bases separating them. CDR3 length: 15 residues. CDR1 LNHDA and CDR2 SQIVND come from the germline V gene (reference sequence).